The present T cell receptor (beta chain) was sequenced within a study of cytomegalovirus exposure and HLA in healthy donors. Clones were read by immunoSEQ multiplex PCR, and TCRdb kept only the in-frame ones, dropping some. The data hold about 180,000 clones, with approximately 86% observed a single time. General study points: The tendency of first-cohort TCR clusters to co-occur in the roughly 130 validation repertoires emerged from a later analysis. The study listed some 160 cytomegalovirus-associated TCR beta chains.

The CDR3 is made up of 17 amino acids. The germline CDR1 and CDR2 sequences are LGHNA and YSLEER. Trimming took 0 bases from V and 7 from J, leaving 18 bases between them. About this clone itself: As yet, its antigen is unknown.

V usage is TRBV4-3 and J usage is TRBJ1-4; the D is unclear. Input material: PBMCs. The receptor comes from a man aged 18 to 29 in good health and CMV-seropositive. CDR3 DNA sequence: TGCGCCAGCAGCCAAGAACCCCCCGGCGCGGGCGGTGAAAAACTGTTTTTT. Translation: CASSQEPPGAGGEKLFF.